This T cell receptor beta chain derives from a study of blood T cell repertoires in COVID-19. Original processing notes: Nucleated cell number was recorded as an estimate derived from reference gene primer amplification. The table came from immunoSEQ multiplex PCR; TCRdb's copy has only in-frame clones and leaves some out. Clone size and V and J calls were adopted from that table, with D and trimming inferred from the DNA. This table holds about 180,000 clones, around 86% found once. Germline assignment: CDR1 MNHEY and CDR2 SVGAGI. CDR3 size: 16 residues. J lost 3 bases, V lost 4 bases, and 4 bases had no gene match. Clinical histories supplied by participants themselves formed the basis of cohort assignment. Cohort 3 recovered donors had two negative PCRs, clearance, or symptom resolution.

The sequence was obtained from a woman aged 25 to 39 who had recovered from COVID-19. The sequenced sample consisted of PBMCs or T cells enriched from blood (not recorded which). The chain links TRBV6-5 to TRBJ2-2; TRBD2 matches at 11 bases. The CDR3 loop is CASSLGTSGHTGELFF. The DNA for the CDR3 is TGTGCCAGCAGTTTAGGGACTAGCGGCCACACCGGGGAGCTGTTTTTT.